This T cell receptor (beta chain) comes out of a study of blood T cell repertoires in COVID-19. Study overall: Samples taken during acute and convalescent COVID-19 were collected in the United States, Italy and Spain.

The data were produced by immunoSEQ multiplex PCR, yet TCRdb's version contains in-frame clones alone and is incomplete. Of about 250,000 clones detected, approximately 90% appear once; the ten largest clones hold over 6%. Germline CDR1 reads MNHEY; CDR2 reads SVGAGI. This CDR3 comprises 15 residues. Trimming removed 6 bases from V and 2 bases from J; junction bases left unmatched: 5. The clonotype originates from a woman in her twenties or thirties with acute COVID-19. The specimen sequenced was PBMCs or T cells enriched from blood (not recorded which). This chain uses TRBV6-5 with TRBJ2-5, with 11 bases lining up with TRBD2. For the CDR3, the DNA is TGTGCCAGCAGCAAGACTAGCGGGGAGCAAGAGACCCAGTACTTC. It translates to CASSKTSGEQETQYF.